These T cell receptor beta chains were read from a single sample in a study of blood T cell repertoires in COVID-19. Measured with immunoSEQ multiplex PCR; TCRdb has only the in-frame clones, and not every one. Found here are approximately 210,000 clones, approximately 79% of them singletons; the top ten hold 4.5% to 5.5%. The sample comprised peripheral blood. These receptors were collected from a human donor in a cohort sampled during active COVID-19. The conserved cysteine and the conserved F or W are not part of the CDR3 here.

TRBV11-2	TRBJ2-1	ASSFLSGRNEQF
TRBV10-2	TRBJ1-5	ASSPLKSGQGYVGGNQPQH
TRBV2	TRBJ2-2	ASRLDSGSGELF
TRBV3-1/TRBV3-2	TRBJ2-1	ASSQGHNEQF
TRBV18	TRBJ2-7	ASSRGYGGSYEQY
TRBV7-7	TRBJ2-2	ASSLVQNTGELF
TRBV19	TRBJ2-7	ASSISPGQGYHEQY
TRBV7-9	TRBJ2-2	ASSLSTPGELF
TRBV7-9	TRBJ1-5	ASSRGGHSNQPQH
TRBV5-1	TRBJ2-7	ASSLNLLYEQY
TRBV15	TRBJ1-5	ATSSPGTGMGNQPQH
TRBV5-6	TRBJ1-1	ASSPRGGRGAF
TRBV19	TRBJ1-2	ASSILRVSGIFGYT
TRBV7-2	TRBJ2-3	ASSLAGLAGVTQY
TRBV19	TRBJ1-1	ASSMAVNTEAF
TRBV6-5	TRBJ1-5	ASSSGGGGQPQH
TRBV5-7	TRBJ1-5	ASSVQGMKPQH
TRBV5-1	TRBJ2-1	ASSLGGSTSNEQF
TRBV9	TRBJ1-1	ASTPGQGNTEAF
TRBV3-1/TRBV3-2	TRBJ1-1	ASSLYLTGNTEAF
TRBV25-1	TRBJ2-5	ASSEGSGRGQY
TRBV7-2	TRBJ2-1	ASSYSARVGDEQF
TRBV28	TRBJ1-1	ASNRQGAAPSGEAF
TRBV19	TRBJ2-5	ASSMNRGEKETQY
TRBV15	TRBJ2-6	ATSAAGLVAGANVLT
TRBV6-6	TRBJ1-4	ASSSAMGTGGEKLF
TRBV15	TRBJ1-2	ATSRDQGRNGYT
TRBV25-1	TRBJ2-2	ASSGTSAANTGELF
TRBV13	TRBJ1-1	ASSLGQTSEAF
TRBV7-9	TRBJ2-7	ASSLALGQRAYEQY
TRBV7-9	TRBJ2-1	ASSFVPGLVSNEQF
TRBV24-1	TRBJ2-6	ATSDPPGQGALGANVLT
TRBV3-1/TRBV3-2	TRBJ2-7	ASSSGGGYEQY
TRBV6-2/TRBV6-3	TRBJ2-7	ASSGGRSTEQY
TRBV11-3	TRBJ2-3	ASSLGLAGGTDTQY
TRBV4-3	TRBJ2-3	ASSQRVTPGTDTQY
TRBV5-6	TRBJ2-1	ASSRTGGGFYNEQF
TRBV27	TRBJ1-2	ASSPNQDRGGYT
TRBV9	TRBJ2-3	ASSDRDRGTDTQY
TRBV28	TRBJ2-1	ASSLFRGSSYNEQF
TRBV5-1	TRBJ2-7	ASSLVPDYEQY
TRBV28	TRBJ1-1	ASSWNTEAF
TRBV19	TRBJ1-1	ASSISTGGQTEAF
TRBV7-9	TRBJ1-2	ASSFMSGTGDYGYT
TRBV28	TRBJ2-7	ASSITAYEQY
TRBV27	TRBJ2-7	ASSEDPGTAYEQY
TRBV9	TRBJ1-3	ASSSLSAGSGNTIY
TRBV24-1	TRBJ2-3	ATSEGTSGRSDTQY